A selection of T cell receptor beta chains follows, all from one sample in a study of CD8 T cells in ankylosing spondylitis. MiXCR, run by TCRdb on the 5' RACE reads, gives a single entry per CDR3 protein. The sample contains just over 150,000 distinct CDR3 sequences, approximately 16% of which appear only once. The sequenced sample consisted of blood, either unsorted or a sorted T cell fraction (not recorded which). The receptors originated from a male donor with ankylosing spondylitis or in good health (not recorded which). Each CDR3 is given with its conserved first and last residue. A D gene is named only where the DNA matches it firmly. Some rows have no size entry. The others give once, few or many, or a class for an expanded clone.

CDR3: CASSLTSMEVF
DNA: TGTGCCAGCAGTTTGACTAGTATGGAGGTCTTC
J: TRBJ2-1
D: NA
V: TRBV2
size: NA
length: 11

CDR3: CASSLRQPYLGSYEQYF
DNA: TGTGCCAGCAGCTTACGACAGCCCTACCTGGGCTCCTACGAGCAGTACTTC
J: TRBJ2-7
D: NA
V: TRBV28
size: few
length: 17

CDR3: CASSPSRTPPYEQYF
DNA: TGTGCCAGTAGTCCCTCCCGGACGCCACCCTACGAGCAGTACTTC
J: TRBJ2-7
D: NA
V: TRBV19
size: few
length: 15

CDR3: CASRAGHTGELFF
DNA: TGCGCCAGCAGGGCAGGCCACACCGGGGAGCTGTTTTTT
J: TRBJ2-2
D: NA
V: TRBV5-1
size: many
length: 13

CDR3: CATSDGGTLNTEAFF
DNA: TGTGCCACCAGTGACGGGGGGACATTGAACACTGAAGCTTTCTTT
J: TRBJ1-1
D: NA
V: TRBV24-1
size: many
length: 15

CDR3: CASSPGGGQDEQYF
DNA: TGTGCCAGCAGCCCCGGCGGTGGCCAAGACGAGCAGTACTTC
J: TRBJ2-7
D: NA
V: TRBV5-4
size: NA
length: 14

CDR3: CASSHVAGAVNTGELFF
DNA: TGCGCCAGCAGCCATGTAGCCGGAGCCGTGAACACCGGGGAGCTGTTTTTT
J: TRBJ2-2
D: NA
V: TRBV4-1
size: many
length: 17

CDR3: CASSSAGTGGMDEQFF
DNA: TGTGCCAGCAGTTCCGCCGGGACAGGGGGTATGGATGAGCAGTTCTTC
J: TRBJ2-1
D: TRBD1
V: TRBV28
size: many
length: 16

CDR3: CCVLPGTGGLGGEKLFF
DNA: TGCTGTGTTCTGCCCGGGACAGGGGGCCTCGGGGGTGAAAAACTGTTTTTT
J: TRBJ1-4
D: TRBD1
V: TRBV20-1
size: NA
length: 17

CDR3: CAWSLGELFF
DNA: TGTGCCTGGAGCCTCGGGGAGCTGTTTTTT
J: TRBJ2-2
D: NA
V: TRBV30
size: NA
length: 10

CDR3: CASSITPSNFANTGELFF
DNA: TGTGCCAGCAGCATAACCCCTTCTAACTTCGCGAACACCGGGGAGCTGTTTTTT
J: TRBJ2-2
D: NA
V: TRBV9
size: NA
length: 18

CDR3: CASSLNQVNTEAFF
DNA: TGTGCCAGCAGCTTAAATCAAGTGAACACTGAAGCTTTCTTT
J: TRBJ1-1
D: NA
V: TRBV7-2
size: few
length: 14

CDR3: CSARVSFNSPLHF
DNA: TGCAGTGCTAGAGTCAGTTTTAATTCACCCCTCCACTTT
J: TRBJ1-6
D: NA
V: TRBV20-1
size: few
length: 13

CDR3: CASSQGQQPQHF
DNA: TGTGCCAGCAGCCAGGGACAACAGCCCCAGCATTTT
J: TRBJ1-5
D: NA
V: TRBV11-2
size: NA
length: 12

CDR3: CASSLEVDAINEQFF
DNA: TGTGCCAGCAGTCTCGAAGTTGATGCAATCAATGAGCAGTTCTTC
J: TRBJ2-1
D: NA
V: TRBV27
size: NA
length: 15

CDR3: CASEGGKNIQYF
DNA: TGTGCCAGCGAGGGAGGCAAAAACATTCAGTACTTC
J: TRBJ2-4
D: NA
V: TRBV28
size: few
length: 12

CDR3: CASKASGLTGELFF
DNA: TGTGCCAGCAAGGCTAGCGGGCTGACCGGGGAGCTGTTTTTT
J: TRBJ2-2
D: TRBD2
V: TRBV28
size: once
length: 14

CDR3: CAISQNQETQYF
DNA: TGTGCCATATCTCAGAACCAAGAGACCCAGTACTTC
J: TRBJ2-5
D: NA
V: TRBV10-3
size: few
length: 12

CDR3: CSARDGTSGNEQFF
DNA: TGCAGTGCTAGAGATGGGACTAGCGGTAATGAGCAGTTCTTC
J: TRBJ2-1
D: TRBD2
V: TRBV20-1
size: few
length: 14

CDR3: CASTPIQRTNTEAFF
DNA: TGTGCCAGCACTCCCATTCAACGGACAAACACTGAAGCTTTCTTT
J: TRBJ1-1
D: NA
V: TRBV6-1
size: few
length: 15

CDR3: CASSQAQEYTGELFF
DNA: TGCGCCAGCAGCCAAGCACAGGAGTACACCGGGGAGCTGTTTTTT
J: TRBJ2-2
D: NA
V: TRBV4-1
size: NA
length: 15

CDR3: CASVDRYEQYF
DNA: TGTGCCAGCGTAGATCGTTACGAGCAGTACTTC
J: TRBJ2-7
D: NA
V: TRBV7-2
size: many
length: 11

CDR3: CASRGRQGKVRGSYNEQFF
DNA: TGCGCCAGCAGGGGGAGACAGGGAAAGGTCCGGGGATCCTACAATGAGCAGTTCTTC
J: TRBJ2-1
D: TRBD1
V: TRBV5-1
size: many
length: 19

CDR3: CASSYWAGGNQPQHF
DNA: TGCGCCAGCAGTTATTGGGCAGGGGGGAATCAGCCCCAGCATTTT
J: TRBJ1-5
D: TRBD1
V: TRBV4-1
size: once
length: 15

CDR3: CASSSSGSPYLGNEQFF
DNA: TGCGCCAGCAGCTCGAGCGGGAGCCCCTACCTTGGGAATGAGCAGTTCTTC
J: TRBJ2-1
D: TRBD2
V: TRBV5-1
size: many
length: 17

CDR3: CAISESRDRGNEQFF
DNA: TGTGCCATCAGTGAGTCAAGGGACAGGGGCAATGAGCAGTTCTTC
J: TRBJ2-1
D: TRBD1
V: TRBV10-3
size: NA
length: 15

CDR3: CASTTSGSPNEQFF
DNA: TGTGCCAGCACCACTAGCGGATCCCCCAATGAGCAGTTCTTC
J: TRBJ2-1
D: TRBD2
V: TRBV11-2
size: few
length: 14

CDR3: CASSPVRDRGYPNEKLFF
DNA: TGTGCCAGCAGCCCCGTACGAGACAGGGGGTATCCTAATGAAAAACTGTTTTTT
J: TRBJ1-4
D: TRBD1
V: TRBV11-2
size: NA
length: 18

CDR3: CASTNQGQGNYEQYF
DNA: TGTGCCAGCACCAACCAGGGACAGGGGAACTACGAGCAGTACTTC
J: TRBJ2-7
D: TRBD1
V: TRBV28
size: many
length: 15

CDR3: CASSRAGTGNYGYTF
DNA: TGTGCCAGCAGCCGAGCGGGGACAGGCAACTATGGCTACACCTTC
J: TRBJ1-2
D: TRBD1
V: TRBV3-1
size: few
length: 15

CDR3: CASSLRGSGYSSGYTF
DNA: TGTGCCAGCAGCTTAAGGGGGTCCGGGTACTCTTCTGGCTACACCTTC
J: TRBJ1-2
D: NA
V: TRBV12-3/TRBV12-4
size: many
length: 16

CDR3: CASKNRDGNQPQHF
DNA: TGTGCCAGCAAGAACAGGGATGGCAATCAGCCCCAGCATTTT
J: TRBJ1-5
D: NA
V: TRBV2
size: few
length: 14

CDR3: CASSLRGLAGNFF
DNA: TGTGCCAGCAGTTTGAGAGGACTAGCAGGTAACTTCTTC
J: TRBJ2-1
D: TRBD2
V: TRBV12-3/TRBV12-4
size: few
length: 13

CDR3: CASSYSSYEQYF
DNA: TGTGCCAGCAGCTATAGCTCCTACGAGCAGTACTTC
J: TRBJ2-7
D: NA
V: TRBV12-3/TRBV12-4
size: many
length: 12

CDR3: CSARDSGLAGGADTQYF
DNA: TGCAGTGCTAGAGACTCGGGACTAGCGGGAGGAGCAGATACGCAGTATTTT
J: TRBJ2-3
D: TRBD2
V: TRBV20-1
size: few
length: 17